The following is a T cell receptor beta chain sequence with its context. The V gene's germline CDR1 is ENHRY and CDR2 SYGVKD. The CDR3 sequence is 13 residues long. The germline V and J ends were trimmed by 3 bases and 5 bases, with 10 bases remaining between them. The record originates from a study of blood T cell repertoires in COVID-19. Study summary: Samples of COVID-19 (acute and convalescent) were obtained from the United States, Italy and Spain.

Data came from immunoSEQ multiplex PCR; TCRdb stores just in-frame clones and leaves some out. The data hold about 210,000 clones, with 80% to 90% observed a single time. The sample taken for sequencing was peripheral blood. This clonotype originated in a man aged 50 to 60 with active or convalescent COVID-19. The chain uses TRBV10-3 and TRBJ2-5; TRBD1 might be the D (5 bases). CDR3 DNA sequence: TGTGCCATCAGTGATCCCCACAGGGAGACCCAGTACTTC. Residues: CAISDPHRETQYF.